These 20 T cell receptor beta chains originate from one sample sequenced in a study of identifying expanded T cells in peripheral blood. Assay used: immunoSEQ multiplex PCR; TCRdb lists only in-frame clones, some missing. The data contain 65,000 to 95,000 clones, over 85% of them seen just once; the ten biggest clones take up roughly 7.3%. Sequencing was performed on blood. The receptors come from a person aged 18 to 70 in good health.

In nucleotides, the CDR3 is TGCGCCAGCAGCGAGGCCCGGACTAGCGGGGGCGATTCGAGACAAGAGACCCAGTACTTC. Its protein is CASSEARTSGGDSRQETQYF. V and J are TRBV5-1 and TRBJ2-5; 13 positions match TRBD2. Trimming cost V 4 bases and J 2 bases; bases outside gene matches: 17. This CDR3 comprises 20 residues. CDR1 is SGHRS, CDR2 YFSETQ, per germline.

This rearrangement joins TRBV27 to TRBJ2-7; D unresolved. This CDR3 is built from 13 residues. V was cut by 2 bases and J by 2 bases, with 7 bases left in between. The germline V gene encodes CDR1 MNHEY and CDR2 SMNVEV (reference sequence). CDR3 in DNA: TGTGCCAGCAGTTTAGGGCTAGCCTACGAGCAGTACTTC. This encodes CASSLGLAYEQYF.

CDR3 coding DNA: TGTGCCACCAGCATGACAGGGAGCCAGCCCCAGCATTTT. Residues: CATSMTGSQPQHF. The V call is TRBV15, the J call TRBJ1-5; 7 bases align to TRBD1. Germline V gives CDR1 LNHNV, CDR2 YYDKDF (reference sequence). The CDR3 is 13 residues long. V dropped 4 bases and J dropped 7; count of bases not matched to a gene: 4.

For the CDR3, the DNA is TGTGCCAGCAGCTTTGGGGACTCTGGAAACACCATATATTTT. It is translated as CASSFGDSGNTIYF. The V call is TRBV5-6, the J call TRBJ1-3; D not certain. V gave up 2 bases and J gave up 0 bases, with 6 bases separating them. Germline-derived CDR1 and CDR2 are SGHDT and YYEEEE. The CDR3 contains 14 residues. Drawing the rest from reference TRBV5-6 and TRBJ1-3, the complete variable domain is DAGVTQSPTHLIKTRGQQVTLRCSPKSGHDTVSWYQQALGQGPQFIFQYYEEEERQRGNFPDRFSGHQFPNYSSELNVNALLLGDSALYLCASSFGDSGNTIYFGEGSWLTVV.

The chain joins TRBV11-2 to TRBJ2-7; tentatively, D is TRBD2 (6 bases). The germline V gene has CDR1 SGHAT and CDR2 FQNNGV. V shed 5 bases and J shed 4 bases, with 15 bases lying between them. The CDR3 extends over 14 amino acids. CDR3 sequence: CASSEGGQAYEQYF. The DNA of the CDR3 is TGTGCCAGCAGCGAGGGAGGTCAGGCGTACGAGCAGTACTTC.

V gene TRBV7-8 combines with J gene TRBJ1-5; 7 bases agree with TRBD1. The CDR3 contains 16 residues. With 0 bases clipped from V and 6 bases from J, the junction kept 8 bases outside the gene matches. Germline loops: CDR1 SGHVS, CDR2 FQNEAQ. The CDR3 region is CASSLAHDRVGQPQHF. The CDR3 DNA is TGTGCCAGCAGCTTAGCTCATGACAGGGTCGGTCAGCCCCAGCATTTT.

In its sample, this clone is medium-sized (0.01 to 0.1%). This rearrangement joins TRBV29-1 to TRBJ2-2; 9 nucleotides match TRBD1. This CDR3 contains 14 residues. Trimming cost V 7 bases and J 2 bases; bases outside gene matches: 5. Per germline, CDR1 SQVTM and CDR2 ANQGSEA. This CDR3 reads CSAQGQGNTGELFF. The CDR3, as DNA: TGCAGCGCCCAGGGACAGGGTAACACCGGGGAGCTGTTTTTT.

The chain carries TRBV9 and TRBJ2-7, with TRBD1 matching 11 bases. Germline CDR1 is SGDLS and CDR2 is YYNGEE. The CDR3 is made up of 16 amino acids. V lost 3 bases to trimming and J lost 2 bases; unmatched junction nucleotides: 7. This CDR3 is CASSDAGTGGPYEQYF. The CDR3 nucleotides read TGTGCCAGCAGCGACGCCGGGACAGGGGGACCCTACGAGCAGTACTTC.

The V call is TRBV6-5, the J call TRBJ2-3, with 10 bases aligning to TRBD2. This CDR3 has 13 amino acids. The germline gives CDR1 MNHEY, CDR2 SVGAGI. After removal of 6 bases from V and 6 bases from J, the junction contained 3 bases not matched to a gene. The CDR3 DNA sequence: TGTGCCAGCAGACTAGCGGGGCGGGATACGCAGTATTTT. Its translation is CASRLAGRDTQYF.

This sequence joins TRBV20-1 and TRBJ2-1; 7 positions agree with TRBD2. The length of the CDR3 is 11 residues. CDR1 DFQATT and CDR2 SNEGSKA come from the germline V gene (reference sequence). J was trimmed by 9 bases and V by 3 bases; bases with no gene match: 2. The DNA for the CDR3 is TGCAGTGCTAGGGCTAGCGGTGAGCAGTTCTTC. Translation: CSARASGEQFF.

This clone came up once. CDR3 bases: TGTGCCAGCCGTCGAAAGGGACAGAGCCTACAAGAGACCCAGTACTTC. Its translation is CASRRKGQSLQETQYF. The genes are TRBV27 and TRBJ2-5; 7 nucleotides match TRBD1. J was trimmed by 2 bases and V by 8 bases; bases with no gene match: 14. Looked up from germline, CDR1 is MNHEY and CDR2 is SMNVEV (reference sequence). The CDR3 consists of 16 residues.

J is TRBJ2-7 and V is TRBV18, with 8 bases fitting TRBD1. The J segment lost 2 bases and the V segment lost 5 bases, leaving 8 bases of the junction unmatched. CDR1 is KGHSH, CDR2 LQKENI, per germline. CDR3 length: 15 residues. CDR3 in amino acids: CASSSGQARAYEQYF. CDR3 bases: TGTGCCAGCTCATCGGGACAGGCCAGGGCCTACGAGCAGTACTTC.

The V and J genes are TRBV9 and TRBJ1-2; maybe TRBD1 (6 bases). CDR1 is SGDLS, CDR2 YYNGEE, per germline. V dropped 0 bases and J dropped 3 bases, with 15 bases sitting between them. The CDR3 runs 16 residues. The CDR3 spells CASSVGAGGADYGYTF. CDR3 bases: TGTGCCAGCAGCGTAGGGGCGGGGGGCGCGGACTATGGCTACACCTTC.

A note on this clone: Other DNA sequences within the sample encode an identical CDR3. V and J are TRBV5-1 and TRBJ1-5, with D tentatively TRBD1 (5 bases). This CDR3 contains 14 residues. V was cut by 0 bases and J by 2 bases, with 6 bases left in between. Germline CDR1 and CDR2: SGHRS and YFSETQ. The CDR3 reads CASSLEGGNQPQHF. DNA of the CDR3: TGCGCCAGCAGCTTGGAAGGGGGCAATCAGCCCCAGCATTTT. Using reference TRBV5-1 and TRBJ1-5 for the parts outside the CDR3, the full variable domain is KAGVTQTPRYLIKTRGQQVTLSCSPISGHRSVSWYQQTPGQGLQFLFEYFSETQRNKGNFPGRFSGRQFSNSRSEMNVSTLELGDSALYLCASSLEGGNQPQHFGDGTRLSIL.

The chain uses TRBV19 and TRBJ2-1; a weak D match, TRBD1 (6 bases). The CDR3 is 15 residues long. Trimming took 7 bases from V and 6 from J, leaving 19 bases between them. Germline CDR1 LNHDA, CDR2 SQIVND (reference sequence). In DNA, the CDR3 is TGTGCCAGTAAGCGCGGATACGGACAGATCAATGAGCAGTTCTTC. Translating it yields CASKRGYGQINEQFF.

The chain has TRBV15 and TRBJ2-2, with unresolved D. The CDR3 covers 11 residues. Germline V CDR1 and CDR2: LNHNV, YYDKDF (reference sequence). The V gene lost 7 bases and the J gene lost 6 bases, with 6 bases spanning the gap. The CDR3 sequence: CATMWAGELFF. CDR3 nucleotides: TGTGCCACCATGTGGGCCGGGGAGCTGTTTTTT. The complete variable domain, with remaining parts taken from reference TRBV15 and TRBJ2-2, reads DAMVIQNPRYQVTQFGKPVTLSCSQTLNHNVMYWYQQKSSQAPKLLFHYYDKDFNNEADTPDNFQSRRPNTSFCFLDIRSPGLGDTAMYLCATMWAGELFFGEGSRLTVL.

The chain uses TRBV28 and TRBJ1-1, with TRBD1 matching over 7 bases. V lost 5 bases to trimming and J lost 1 base; unmatched junction nucleotides: 4. The length of the CDR3 is 14 residues. From germline, CDR1 is MDHEN and CDR2 SYDVKM. The CDR3 protein is CASSPGGTNTEAFF. The CDR3 DNA follows: TGTGCCAGCAGTCCAGGGGGAACGAACACTGAAGCTTTCTTT.

V and J are TRBV5-6 and TRBJ1-2; tentatively, D is TRBD1 (6 bases). CDR3 length equals 16 residues. CDR1 is SGHDT and CDR2 is YYEEEE in the germline V gene. The V end was cut by 4 bases, the J end by 2 bases, with 18 bases between. The CDR3 DNA sequence: TGTGCCAGCAGCCGCGAGGGGTGGAGGGGGAACTATGGCTACACCTTC. Its translation: CASSREGWRGNYGYTF. Full variable domain (outside the CDR3, taken from reference TRBV5-6 and TRBJ1-2): DAGVTQSPTHLIKTRGQQVTLRCSPKSGHDTVSWYQQALGQGPQFIFQYYEEEERQRGNFPDRFSGHQFPNYSSELNVNALLLGDSALYLCASSREGWRGNYGYTFGSGTRLTVV.

The chain is built from TRBV5-6 and TRBJ1-2, with D maybe TRBD1 (5 bases). V was cut by 0 bases and J by 0 bases, with 9 bases left in between. Germline V gene lookup returns CDR1 SGHDT and CDR2 YYEEEE. This CDR3 comprises 15 residues. CDR3 DNA: TGTGCCAGCAGCTTGGGTCCGACAGCTAACTATGGCTACACCTTC. It specifies CASSLGPTANYGYTF.

This clone appeared a single time. This chain joins TRBV7-9 and TRBJ1-4; no reliable D call. This CDR3 has 14 residues. The V gene lost 8 bases and the J gene lost 5 bases, with 15 bases spanning the gap. Germline CDR1 and CDR2: SEHNR and FQNEAQ (reference sequence). The CDR3 DNA reads as TGTGCCAGCGGCGCTTCTGGTCGGAATGAAAAACTGTTTTTT. This translates into CASGASGRNEKLFF.